These 20 T cell receptor beta chains were sequenced from one sample in a study of CD8 T cell repertoires and HIV-1 epitope variants. No antigens are known for them. Clones were read by immunoSEQ multiplex PCR, and TCRdb kept only the in-frame ones, dropping some. The sample consists of 6,000 to 8,000 clones, less than 75% of them appearing once. The sequenced sample was cultured CD8+ T cells derived from PBMCs. All receptors come from a male donor with HIV.

The rearrangement joins TRBV16 to TRBJ2-5; 8 bases are shared with TRBD2. The DNA end is more similar to TRBJ2-7, so the J call may be wrong. The germline V gene encodes CDR1 KGHSY and CDR2 FQNENV. The CDR3 totals 13 residues. CDR3 loop: CASSPGGDYEQYF. In DNA form, the CDR3 reads TGTGCCAGCAGCCCGGGGGGGGACTACGAGCAGTACTTC.

A few counts support this clone. V and J are TRBV4-3 and TRBJ1-2; D not certain. V lost 0 bases and J lost 0, with 8 bases in between. The CDR3 totals 15 residues. CDR1 and CDR2 from the germline V gene are LGHNA and YSLEER. The CDR3 DNA reads TGCGCCAGCAGCCAAGAGCTCGGATCTAACTATGGCTACACCTTC. Its translation is CASSQELGSNYGYTF.

This clone showed up just a few times. CDR3 sequence reads: CASSITSAGNTEAFF. The CDR3 nucleotides read TGTGCCAGTAGTATAACGTCTGCAGGGAACACTGAAGCTTTCTTT. This rearrangement joins TRBV19 to TRBJ1-1; D gene uncertain. The CDR3 runs to 15 residues. Germline V gene data show CDR1 as LNHDA and CDR2 as SQIVND (reference sequence). V dropped 2 bases and J dropped 1 base, with 11 bases sitting between them. Filled out from reference TRBV19 and TRBJ1-1, the complete variable domain reads DGGITQSPKYLFRKEGQNVTLSCEQNLNHDAMYWYRQDPGQGLRLIYYSQIVNDFQKGDIAEGYSVSREKKESFPLTVTSAQKNPTAFYLCASSITSAGNTEAFFGQGTRLTVV.

The chain couples TRBV28 to TRBJ1-2; 7 bases line up with TRBD1. Germline V gene data show CDR1 as MDHEN and CDR2 as SYDVKM. The CDR3 extends over 12 amino acids. The V gene end was trimmed by 3 bases and the J gene end by 7 bases; junction bases not matched to a gene: 2. The CDR3 loop is CASSLGQLGYTF. The CDR3 nucleotides are TGTGCCAGCAGTTTGGGACAGCTTGGCTACACCTTC.

The chain carries TRBV27 and TRBJ1-5; D is perhaps TRBD1 (5 bases). The CDR3 runs to 17 residues. Trimming stripped 2 bases from V and 0 bases from J, with 14 bases between. Germline CDR1 MNHEY, CDR2 SMNVEV (reference sequence). The CDR3 DNA is TGTGCCAGCAGTTTAAGGGGACTACAATATAGCAATCAGCCCCAGCATTTT. It specifies CASSLRGLQYSNQPQHF.

The V gene is TRBV5-6, the J gene TRBJ2-2; 10 bases line up with TRBD1. Germline-derived CDR1 and CDR2 are SGHDT and YYEEEE. The CDR3 has 16 residues. V dropped 2 bases and J dropped 4; count of bases not matched to a gene: 5. CDR3 residues: CASSFGTGDITGELFF. CDR3 nucleotide sequence: TGTGCCAGCAGCTTTGGGACAGGGGATATCACCGGGGAGCTGTTTTTT.

J is TRBJ2-2 and V is TRBV6-5; perhaps TRBD2 as D (6 bases). Germline V lookup: CDR1 MNHEY, CDR2 SVGAGI. With 5 bases removed from V and 6 bases from J, the gap between germline ends came to 16 bases. CDR3 size: 15 residues. The CDR3 region is CASSPPTSGAGELFF. CDR3 sequence (DNA): TGTGCCAGCAGTCCCCCGACTAGTGGGGCCGGGGAGCTGTTTTTT.

The chain employs TRBV6-5 and TRBJ2-3, with 8 bases identical to TRBD2. The CDR3 runs 16 residues. V shed 2 bases and J 1 base; nucleotides not matched to a gene: 5. CDR1 MNHEY and CDR2 SVGAGI come from the germline V gene. The CDR3 loop is CASSYEARGGTDTQYF. The CDR3 DNA is TGTGCCAGCAGTTACGAGGCGCGGGGGGGCACAGATACGCAGTATTTT.

This clone was detected only a few times. This chain links TRBV6-5 with TRBJ1-1; 7 bases are a match to TRBD1. Germline V gene data show CDR1 as MNHEY and CDR2 as SVGAGI. J was trimmed by 4 bases and V by 0 bases; bases with no gene match: 5. The length of the CDR3 is 15 residues. CDR3 loop: CASSYSIQGGTEAFF. The DNA of the CDR3 is TGTGCCAGCAGTTACTCGATTCAGGGGGGCACTGAAGCTTTCTTT.

This rearrangement joins TRBV19 to TRBJ1-1; D unclear. Germline CDR1 reads LNHDA; CDR2 reads SQIVND (reference sequence). The CDR3 length is 16 residues. Trimming took 3 bases from V and 4 from J, leaving 18 bases between them. The CDR3 region is CASSMHGVLTGTEAFF. CDR3 sequence (DNA): TGTGCCAGTAGTATGCATGGGGTCCTTACGGGCACTGAAGCTTTCTTT.

V usage is TRBV27 and J usage is TRBJ2-7, with 12 bases matching TRBD2. This CDR3 region has 15 residues. The ends lost 2 bases at V and 2 bases at J; junction bases unmatched: 1. Germline CDR1 reads MNHEY; CDR2 reads SMNVEV (reference sequence). For the CDR3, the DNA is TGTGCCAGCAGTTTAGCTAGCGGGGGGGCCTACGAGCAGTACTTC. Translating gives CASSLASGGAYEQYF.

This clone came up a few times. This chain connects TRBV29-1 to TRBJ2-1; 10 nucleotides align to TRBD1. V was clipped by 6 bases and J by 7 bases; unmatched bases: 9. Germline V gene sequence: CDR1 SQVTM, CDR2 ANQGSEA. The CDR3 is 14 amino acids. CDR3 sequence reads: CSVMGGTGENEQFF. The CDR3 DNA is TGCAGCGTCATGGGAGGGACAGGGGAGAATGAGCAGTTCTTC.

CDR3 in DNA: TGTGCCAGCAGTTCCGACACAATCTGGGATAATTCACCCCTCCACTTT. Translation gives CASSSDTIWDNSPLHF. The chain has TRBV27 and TRBJ1-6; no reliable D call. The CDR3 runs 16 residues. Germline V gene sequence: CDR1 MNHEY, CDR2 SMNVEV (reference sequence). The ends were cut back, 4 bases at V and 5 bases at J, with 15 bases in the middle.

The gene calls are TRBV4-3 and TRBJ2-3, with 9 bases lining up with TRBD2. Germline CDR1 LGHNA, CDR2 YSLEER. With V trimmed by 4 bases and J by 2 bases, 7 bases remained unmatched. The CDR3 covers 16 residues. CDR3 bases: TGCGCCAGCAGCCCCAATAGCGGGGGAGTCACAGATACGCAGTATTTT. Translated: CASSPNSGGVTDTQYF.

The chain joins TRBV7-9 to TRBJ2-3; D is perhaps TRBD2 (5 bases). CDR1 is SEHNR and CDR2 is FQNEAQ in the germline V gene (reference sequence). Trimming took 5 bases from V and 2 from J, leaving 17 bases between them. The CDR3 contains 16 residues. CDR3 loop: CASSPLRGKNTDTQYF. CDR3 bases: TGTGCCAGCAGCCCTCTTCGAGGGAAAAACACAGATACGCAGTATTTT.

In its sample, this clone was seen a few times. V and J are TRBV2 and TRBJ1-5, with D maybe TRBD1 (6 bases). The germline V gene encodes CDR1 SNHLY and CDR2 FYNNEI. Trimming removed 6 bases at V and 5 bases at J, with 17 bases between. The length of the CDR3 is 15 residues. CDR3 in amino acids: CASRGTRGVDQPQHF. The CDR3 DNA is TGTGCCAGCAGAGGGACACGGGGAGTCGATCAGCCCCAGCATTTT.

The chain is built from TRBV10-3 and TRBJ2-2, with 7 positions matching TRBD2. The CDR3 has 15 amino acids. Losses at the gene ends were 4 bases for V and 4 bases for J; bases not matched to a gene: 6. CDR1 and CDR2 (germline): ENHRY, SYGVKD. CDR3 coding DNA: TGTGCCATCAGTGGAGTACTAGCGAGCACCGGGGAGCTGTTTTTT. Its translation: CAISGVLASTGELFF.

The chain has TRBV6-5 and TRBJ1-2; 9 bases are a match to TRBD1. The CDR3 sequence is 15 residues long. The trim removed 4 bases at V and 3 bases at J, leaving 6 bases unmatched. CDR1 and CDR2 from the germline V gene are MNHEY and SVGAGI. The CDR3 region has the DNA TGTGCCAGCAGTTCTTCACAGGGGGCTGACTATGGCTACACCTTC. It specifies CASSSSQGADYGYTF.

The chain has TRBV28 and TRBJ1-2; D is undetermined. V lost 8 bases and J 0 bases, leaving 13 bases between the germline ends. Germline CDR1 and CDR2: MDHEN and SYDVKM. The length of the CDR3 is 14 residues. The CDR3 DNA sequence: TGTGCCAGCGCCTGGGTGTCGACTAACTATGGCTACACCTTC. It translates to CASAWVSTNYGYTF.

This clone has a single count. The chain is built from TRBV19 and TRBJ2-1, with 11 bases lining up with TRBD2. The CDR3 consists of 16 residues. The germline gives CDR1 LNHDA, CDR2 SQIVND (reference sequence). After removal of 7 bases from V and 7 bases from J, the junction contained 12 bases not matched to a gene. The CDR3 coding sequence is TGTGCCAGTACCCATCTCACTAGCGGGAGTCGGAATGAGCAGTTCTTC. Its translation: CASTHLTSGSRNEQFF.